This T cell receptor (beta chain) was found in a study of T cell repertoires in cytomegalovirus infection. The wider study: It can be stated that public TCR beta signatures indicated CMV infection as well as a matching HLA type. Study conclusions and caveats: Cumulative public TCR beta family frequency identified CMV carriers with the relevant HLA. CMV-specific HLA-C-restricted TCR beta clonotypes dominated the ex vivo response.

With regard to this clonotype: No antigen is known for it.

Trimming removed 6 bases from V and 5 bases from J; junction bases left unmatched: 7. The CDR3 is 14 amino acids. Germline V gene sequence: CDR1 SQVTM, CDR2 ANQGSEA. TCRdb re-called the reads with MiXCR, one entry per CDR3 protein. The top ten clones hold over 12% of a sample with approximately 990,000 distinct CDR3 sequences, around a third of them seen once. V gene TRBV29-1 combines with J gene TRBJ2-1; TRBD1 aligns across 10 bases. The sequence was obtained from a human donor in good health (CMV status not recorded). Some clones in this sample may be carry-over from other donors' samples. The source material was cultured CD8+ T cells from PBMCs, sampled from culture after CMV antigen stimulation. The CDR3 region is CSVAGQGVDNEQFF. DNA of the CDR3: TGCAGCGTGGCAGGACAGGGGGTCGACAATGAGCAGTTCTTC.